This TCR beta chain emerged from a study of spatial heterogeneity in lung cancer. Study-wide background: From matched bulk RNA-seq came a T cell module score, which showed a strong correlation with TCR transcript counts in tumor regions.

Findings and caveats of the study: Within tumors, counts of expanded alpha and beta TCRs tracked tumor mutation counts.

This sample's time point: sample taken at primary tumor resection. Untreated early-stage non-small cell lung cancer patients, fewer than 85 in total, were the donors. TCR cDNA molecules each had a unique molecular identifier. TCRdb used MiXCR to reprocess the 5' RACE reads, holding one entry per CDR3 protein. The sample contains roughly 7,700 distinct CDR3 sequences, about an eighth of which appear only once. This clonotype occurred many times. Its matching antigen is unknown. A library made for alpha chains picked up this beta chain off target, so its size means little. Germline V lookup: CDR1 DFQATT, CDR2 SNEGSKA (reference sequence). This CDR3 is 11 amino acids long.

The receptor was isolated from a male donor with early-stage non-small cell lung cancer. Sequenced here: lung tumor tissue, sampled at surgery. The chain is built from TRBV20-1 and TRBJ2-3; no clear D gene. DNA of the CDR3: TGCAGCGTCGTGCCTTCAGATACGCAGTATTTT. Its translation: CSVVPSDTQYF.